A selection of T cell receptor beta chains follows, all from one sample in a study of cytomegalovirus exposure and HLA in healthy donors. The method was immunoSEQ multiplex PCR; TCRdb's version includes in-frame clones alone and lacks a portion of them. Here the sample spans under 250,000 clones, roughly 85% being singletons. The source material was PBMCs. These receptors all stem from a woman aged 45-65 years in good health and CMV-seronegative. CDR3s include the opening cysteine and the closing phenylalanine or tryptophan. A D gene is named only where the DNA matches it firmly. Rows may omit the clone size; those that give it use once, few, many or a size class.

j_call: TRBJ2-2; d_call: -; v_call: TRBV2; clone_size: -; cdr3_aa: CASLTGGTGELFF; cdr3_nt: TGTGCCAGTCTCACGGGTGGCACCGGGGAGCTGTTTTTT
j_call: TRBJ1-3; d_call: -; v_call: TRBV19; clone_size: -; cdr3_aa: CASSIITGGGNTIYF; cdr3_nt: TGTGCCAGTAGTATAATAACAGGCGGTGGAAACACCATATATTTT
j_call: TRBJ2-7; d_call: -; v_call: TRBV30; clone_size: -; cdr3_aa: CAWSVRSPWVNYEQYF; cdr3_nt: TGTGCCTGGAGTGTAAGGAGCCCCTGGGTCAACTACGAGCAGTACTTC
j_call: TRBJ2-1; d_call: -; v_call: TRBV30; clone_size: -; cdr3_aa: CAWSLATSYNEQFF; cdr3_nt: TGTGCCTGGTCGCTAGCGACCTCCTACAATGAGCAGTTCTTC
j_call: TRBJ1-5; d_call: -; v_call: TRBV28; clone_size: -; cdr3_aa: CASSFSGDNQPQHF; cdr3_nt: TGTGCCAGCAGTTTTTCGGGGGATAATCAGCCCCAGCATTTT
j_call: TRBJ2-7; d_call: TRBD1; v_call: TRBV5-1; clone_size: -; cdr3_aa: CASSLERDRAYEQYF; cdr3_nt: TGCGCCAGCAGCTTGGAGAGGGACAGGGCCTACGAGCAGTACTTC
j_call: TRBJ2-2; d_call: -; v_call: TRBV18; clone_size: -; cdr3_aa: CASSPLSPGELFF; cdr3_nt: TGTGCCAGCTCACCTCTAAGTCCCGGGGAGCTGTTTTTT
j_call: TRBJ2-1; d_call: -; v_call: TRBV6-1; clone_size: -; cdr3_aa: CASSGDLSSYNEQFF; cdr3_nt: TGTGCCAGCAGCGGCGACTTGAGCTCCTACAATGAGCAGTTCTTC
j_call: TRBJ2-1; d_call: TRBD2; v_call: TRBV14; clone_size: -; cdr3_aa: CASSQEGWVAGFSYNEQFF; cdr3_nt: TGTGCCAGCAGCCAAGAAGGGTGGGTAGCGGGATTCTCCTACAATGAGCAGTTCTTC
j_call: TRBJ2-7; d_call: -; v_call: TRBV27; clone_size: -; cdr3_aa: CASSLSRGPYEQYF; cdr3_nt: TGTGCCAGCAGTTTATCACGGGGTCCCTACGAGCAGTACTTC
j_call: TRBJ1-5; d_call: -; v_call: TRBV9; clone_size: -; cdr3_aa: CASSRGQDSNQPQHF; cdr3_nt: TGTGCCAGCAGCAGGGGTCAGGATAGCAATCAGCCCCAGCATTTT
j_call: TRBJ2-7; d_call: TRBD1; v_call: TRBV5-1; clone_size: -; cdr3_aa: CASRPGTGGWQYF; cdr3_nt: TGCGCCAGCAGACCCGGGACAGGGGGCTGGCAGTACTTC
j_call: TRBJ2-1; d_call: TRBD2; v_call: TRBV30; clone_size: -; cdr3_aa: CASGLAGDEQFF; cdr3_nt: TGTGCCTCGGGACTAGCGGGAGATGAGCAGTTCTTC
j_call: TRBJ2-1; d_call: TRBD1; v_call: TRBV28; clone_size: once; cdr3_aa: CASSLRQGSSEQFF; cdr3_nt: TGTGCCAGCAGTTTACGACAGGGCAGCAGTGAGCAGTTCTTC
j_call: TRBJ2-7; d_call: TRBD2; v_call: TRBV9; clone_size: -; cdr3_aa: CASSKQPGGSYEQYF; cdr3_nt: TGTGCCAGCAGCAAACAGCCGGGAGGCTCCTACGAGCAGTACTTC
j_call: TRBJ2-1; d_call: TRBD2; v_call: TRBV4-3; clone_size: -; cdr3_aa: CASSQQGLAGRYNEQFF; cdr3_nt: TGCGCCAGCAGCCAGCAAGGACTAGCGGGGCGTTACAATGAGCAGTTCTTC
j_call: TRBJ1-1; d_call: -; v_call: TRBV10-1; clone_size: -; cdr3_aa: CASSPDLAGTEAFF; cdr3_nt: TGCGCCAGCAGTCCTGACCTCGCGGGCACTGAAGCTTTCTTT
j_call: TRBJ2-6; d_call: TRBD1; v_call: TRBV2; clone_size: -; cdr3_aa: CASSRQGSGANVLTF; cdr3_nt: TGTGCCAGCAGTCGACAGGGTTCTGGGGCCAACGTCCTGACTTTC
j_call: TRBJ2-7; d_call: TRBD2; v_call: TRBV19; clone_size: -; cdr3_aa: CASSTSAGTSYEQYF; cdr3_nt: TGTGCCAGTAGTACCTCAGCGGGAACCTCCTACGAGCAGTACTTC
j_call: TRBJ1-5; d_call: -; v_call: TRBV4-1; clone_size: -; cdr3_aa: CASSQDVGYRGSNQPQHF; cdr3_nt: TGCGCCAGCAGCCAAGATGTCGGGTATCGGGGGAGCAATCAGCCCCAGCATTTT
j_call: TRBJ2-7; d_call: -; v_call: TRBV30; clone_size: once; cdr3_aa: CAWSWRYEQYF; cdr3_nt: TGTGCCTGGAGTTGGAGGTACGAGCAGTACTTC
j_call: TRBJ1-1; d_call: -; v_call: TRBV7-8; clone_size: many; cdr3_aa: CASSFKDSQRTEAFF; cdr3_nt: TGTGCCAGCAGCTTTAAGGACAGTCAGCGCACTGAAGCTTTCTTT